This T cell receptor (beta chain) stems from a study of spatial heterogeneity in lung cancer. Findings of the study overall: Mutation counts in tumors were tracked by counts of expanded intratumoral alpha and beta TCRs.

Using its own MiXCR run on the 5' RACE reads, TCRdb lists one record per CDR3 protein. This table has about 5,100 distinct CDR3 sequences, almost 9% appearing once. Germline loops: CDR1 SGHTA, CDR2 FQGNSA. Trimming took 5 bases from V and 8 from J, leaving 10 bases between them. The CDR3 is made up of 12 amino acids. Indicated time point: sample taken at primary tumor resection. Concerning this clonotype: No antigen is known for it.

The sequence came from a female donor with early-stage non-small cell lung cancer. The genes are TRBV7-2 and TRBJ2-1; no firm D call. The input for sequencing was lung tumor tissue, taken at surgery. CDR3: CASSPRSHEQFF. The CDR3 region has the DNA TGTGCCAGCAGCCCCCGTAGCCATGAGCAGTTCTTC.